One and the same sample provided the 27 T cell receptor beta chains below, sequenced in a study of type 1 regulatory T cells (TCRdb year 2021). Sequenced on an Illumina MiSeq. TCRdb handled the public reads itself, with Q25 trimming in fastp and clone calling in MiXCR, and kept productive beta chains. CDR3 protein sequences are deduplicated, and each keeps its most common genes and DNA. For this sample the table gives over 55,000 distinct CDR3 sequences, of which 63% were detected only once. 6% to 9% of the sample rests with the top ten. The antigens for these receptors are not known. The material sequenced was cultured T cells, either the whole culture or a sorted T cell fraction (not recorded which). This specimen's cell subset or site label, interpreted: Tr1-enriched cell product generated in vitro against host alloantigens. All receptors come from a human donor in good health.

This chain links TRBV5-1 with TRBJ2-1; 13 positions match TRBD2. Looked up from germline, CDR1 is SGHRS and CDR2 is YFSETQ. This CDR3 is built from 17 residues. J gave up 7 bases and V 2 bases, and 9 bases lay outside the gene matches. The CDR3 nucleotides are TGCGCCAGCAGCTTAGACGGAACTAGCGGGAGGGGAAATGAGCAGTTCTTC. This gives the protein CASSLDGTSGRGNEQFF.

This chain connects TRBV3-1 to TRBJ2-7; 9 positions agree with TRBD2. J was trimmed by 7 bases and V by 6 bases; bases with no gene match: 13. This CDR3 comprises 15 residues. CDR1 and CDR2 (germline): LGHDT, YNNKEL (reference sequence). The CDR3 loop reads CASSHSGSSFGEQYF. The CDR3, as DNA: TGTGCCAGCAGTCATAGCGGGAGTAGTTTCGGAGAGCAGTACTTC.

The CDR3, as DNA: TGTGCCACTAGCGAGAACAATGAGCAGTTCTTC. Translating gives CATSENNEQFF. This sequence joins TRBV6-1 and TRBJ2-1; tentative D call: TRBD2 (6 bases). In germline, CDR1 is MNHNS, CDR2 SASEGT. V gave up 10 bases and J gave up 5 bases, with 9 bases separating them. This CDR3 has 11 amino acids.

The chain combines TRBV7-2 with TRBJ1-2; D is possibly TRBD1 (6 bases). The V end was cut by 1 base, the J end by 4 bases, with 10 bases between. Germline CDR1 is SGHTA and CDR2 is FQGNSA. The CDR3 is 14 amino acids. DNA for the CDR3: TGTGCCAGCAGCTTAGGGGGGCAAGTCTATGGCTACACCTTC. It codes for CASSLGGQVYGYTF.

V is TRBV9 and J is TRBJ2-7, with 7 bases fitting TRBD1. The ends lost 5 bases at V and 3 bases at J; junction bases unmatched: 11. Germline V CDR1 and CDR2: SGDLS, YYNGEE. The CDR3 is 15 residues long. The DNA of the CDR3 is TGTGCCAGCAGTATGAGACAGGGAACCCTCTACGAGCAGTACTTC. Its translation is CASSMRQGTLYEQYF.

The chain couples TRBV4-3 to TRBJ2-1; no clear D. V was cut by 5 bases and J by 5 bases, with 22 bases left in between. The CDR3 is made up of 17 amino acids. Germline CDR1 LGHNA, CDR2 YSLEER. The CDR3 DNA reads TGCGCCAGCAGCGACAATTATAGGGTGCGCGGAGACAATGAGCAGTTCTTC. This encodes CASSDNYRVRGDNEQFF.

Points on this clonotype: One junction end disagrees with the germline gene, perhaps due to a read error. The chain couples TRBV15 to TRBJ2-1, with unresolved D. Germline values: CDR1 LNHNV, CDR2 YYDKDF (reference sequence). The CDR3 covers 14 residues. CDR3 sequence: CATSRSITDPLILF. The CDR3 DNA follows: TGTGCCACCAGCCGCTCAATAACAGATCCCCTTATACTCTTC.

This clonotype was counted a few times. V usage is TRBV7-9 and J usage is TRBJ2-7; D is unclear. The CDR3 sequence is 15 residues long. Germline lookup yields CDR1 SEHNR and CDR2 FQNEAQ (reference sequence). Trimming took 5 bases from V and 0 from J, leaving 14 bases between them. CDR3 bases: TGTGCCAGCAGCCGACCGACACGGATCTCCTACGAGCAGTACTTC. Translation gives CASSRPTRISYEQYF.

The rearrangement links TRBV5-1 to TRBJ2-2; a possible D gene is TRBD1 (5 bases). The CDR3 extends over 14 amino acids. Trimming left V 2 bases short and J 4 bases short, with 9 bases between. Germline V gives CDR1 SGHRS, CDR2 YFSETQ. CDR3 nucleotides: TGCGCCAGCAGCTTCCGACAGACCACCGGGGAGCTGTTTTTT. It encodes CASSFRQTTGELFF. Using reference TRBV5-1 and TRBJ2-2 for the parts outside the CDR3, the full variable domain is KAGVTQTPRYLIKTRGQQVTLSCSPISGHRSVSWYQQTPGQGLQFLFEYFSETQRNKGNFPGRFSGRQFSNSRSEMNVSTLELGDSALYLCASSFRQTTGELFFGEGSRLTVL.

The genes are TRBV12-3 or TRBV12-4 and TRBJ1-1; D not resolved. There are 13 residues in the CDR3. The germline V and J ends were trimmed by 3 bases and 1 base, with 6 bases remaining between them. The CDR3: CASSFKENTEAFF. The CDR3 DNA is TGTGCCAGCAGTTTTAAAGAGAACACTGAAGCTTTCTTT.

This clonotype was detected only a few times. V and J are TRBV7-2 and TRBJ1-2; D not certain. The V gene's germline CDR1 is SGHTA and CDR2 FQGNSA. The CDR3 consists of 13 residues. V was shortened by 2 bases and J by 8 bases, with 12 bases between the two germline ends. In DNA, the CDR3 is TGTGCCAGCAGCTTAAACGGCGTGGGGGGCTACACCTTC. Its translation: CASSLNGVGGYTF. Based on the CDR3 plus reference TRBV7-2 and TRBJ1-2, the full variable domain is GAGVSQSPSNKVTEKGKDVELRCDPISGHTALYWYRQSLGQGLEFLIYFQGNSAPDKSGLPSDRFSAERTGGSVSTLTIQRTQQEDSAVYLCASSLNGVGGYTFGSGTRLTVV.

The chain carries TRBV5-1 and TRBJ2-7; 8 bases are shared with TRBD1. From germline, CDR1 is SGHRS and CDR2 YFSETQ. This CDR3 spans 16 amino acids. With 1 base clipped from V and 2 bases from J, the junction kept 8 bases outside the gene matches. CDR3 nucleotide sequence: TGCGCCAGCAGCTTGTTTTTGAACAGGGGGACCTACGAGCAGTACTTC. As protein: CASSLFLNRGTYEQYF.

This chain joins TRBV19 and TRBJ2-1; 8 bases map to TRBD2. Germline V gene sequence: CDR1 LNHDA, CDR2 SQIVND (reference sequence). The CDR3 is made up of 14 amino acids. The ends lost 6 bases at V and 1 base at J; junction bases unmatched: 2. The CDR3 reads CASSGRGSYNEQFF. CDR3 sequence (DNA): TGTGCCAGTAGCGGGAGGGGTTCCTACAATGAGCAGTTCTTC.

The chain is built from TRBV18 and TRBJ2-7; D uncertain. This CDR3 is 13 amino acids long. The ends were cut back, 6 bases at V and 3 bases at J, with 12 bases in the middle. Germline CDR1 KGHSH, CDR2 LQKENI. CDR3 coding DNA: TGTGCCAGCTCTCTCCATAGTTACTACGAGCAGTACTTC. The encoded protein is CASSLHSYYEQYF.

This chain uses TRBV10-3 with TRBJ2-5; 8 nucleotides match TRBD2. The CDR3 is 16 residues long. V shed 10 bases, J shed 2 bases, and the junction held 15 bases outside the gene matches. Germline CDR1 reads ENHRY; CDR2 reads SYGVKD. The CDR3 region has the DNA TGTGCCACCGCCGTGGGGGCGGGAGGAAGTCAAGAGACCCAGTACTTC. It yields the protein CATAVGAGGSQETQYF.

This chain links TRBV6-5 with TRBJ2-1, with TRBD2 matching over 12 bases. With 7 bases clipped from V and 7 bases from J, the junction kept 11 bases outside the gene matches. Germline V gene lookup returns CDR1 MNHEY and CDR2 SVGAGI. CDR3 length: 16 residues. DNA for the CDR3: TGTGCCAGCACCACGACTAGCGGGAGCCCTGCGAATGAGCAGTTCTTC. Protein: CASTTTSGSPANEQFF.

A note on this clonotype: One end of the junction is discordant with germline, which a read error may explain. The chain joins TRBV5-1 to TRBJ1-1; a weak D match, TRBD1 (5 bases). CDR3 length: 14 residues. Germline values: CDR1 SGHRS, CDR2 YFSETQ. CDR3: CASSLGQTHTAAFF. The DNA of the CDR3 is TGCGCCAGCAGCTTGGGACAGACCCACACTGCAGCTTTCTTT. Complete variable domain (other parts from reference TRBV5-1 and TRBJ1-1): KAGVTQTPRYLIKTRGQQVTLSCSPISGHRSVSWYQQTPGQGLQFLFEYFSETQRNKGNFPGRFSGRQFSNSRSEMNVSTLELGDSALYLCASSLGQTHTAAFFGQGTRLTVV.

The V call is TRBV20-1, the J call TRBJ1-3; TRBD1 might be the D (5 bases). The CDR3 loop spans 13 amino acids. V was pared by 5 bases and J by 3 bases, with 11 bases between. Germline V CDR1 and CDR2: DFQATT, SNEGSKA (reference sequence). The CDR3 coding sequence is TGCAGTGCTGAAGGGGTGGTTGGAAACACCATATATTTT. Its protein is CSAEGVVGNTIYF.

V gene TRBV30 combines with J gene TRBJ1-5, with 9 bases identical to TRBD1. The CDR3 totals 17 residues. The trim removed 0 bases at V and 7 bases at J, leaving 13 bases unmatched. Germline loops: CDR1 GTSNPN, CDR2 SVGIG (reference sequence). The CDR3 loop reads CAWSVQNTGTGKQPQHF. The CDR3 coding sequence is TGTGCCTGGAGTGTACAAAACACCGGGACAGGGAAGCAGCCCCAGCATTTT.

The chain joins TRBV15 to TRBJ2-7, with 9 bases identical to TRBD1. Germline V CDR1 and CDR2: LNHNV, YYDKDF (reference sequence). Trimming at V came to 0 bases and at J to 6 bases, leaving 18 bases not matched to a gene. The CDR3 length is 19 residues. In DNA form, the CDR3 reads TGTGCCACCAGCAGAGATCTGGGGACAGGGTACGGTAAACCTTCCGAGCAGTACTTC. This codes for CATSRDLGTGYGKPSEQYF.

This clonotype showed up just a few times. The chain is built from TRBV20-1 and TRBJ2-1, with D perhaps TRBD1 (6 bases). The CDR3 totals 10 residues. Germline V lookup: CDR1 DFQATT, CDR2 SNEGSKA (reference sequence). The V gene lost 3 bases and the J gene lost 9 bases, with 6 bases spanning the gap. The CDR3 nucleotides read TGCAGTGCTAGCAGGGGTGAGCAGTTCTTC. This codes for CSASRGEQFF.

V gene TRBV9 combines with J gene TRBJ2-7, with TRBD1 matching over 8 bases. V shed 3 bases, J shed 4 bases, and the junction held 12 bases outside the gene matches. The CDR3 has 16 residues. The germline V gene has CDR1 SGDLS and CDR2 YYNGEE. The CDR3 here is CASSGERTGIWYEQYF. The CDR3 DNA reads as TGTGCCAGCAGCGGCGAGCGGACAGGGATCTGGTACGAGCAGTACTTC.

The DNA of the CDR3 is TGTGCCAGCAGTTTACGTGGATATGGCTACACCTTC. Protein: CASSLRGYGYTF. The chain has TRBV27 and TRBJ1-2; D ambiguous. Germline-derived CDR1 and CDR2 are MNHEY and SMNVEV (reference sequence). This CDR3 is built from 12 residues. V gave up 2 bases and J gave up 5 bases, with 6 bases separating them.

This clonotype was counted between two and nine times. The DNA for the CDR3 is TGCGCCAGCAGCTTGGTTAGGACAATCTCTGAGACCCAGTACTTC. Protein: CASSLVRTISETQYF. V gene TRBV5-1 combines with J gene TRBJ2-5, with D possibly TRBD1 on 5 matching bases. The CDR3 loop spans 15 amino acids. CDR1 and CDR2 (germline): SGHRS, YFSETQ. With 0 bases removed from V and 5 bases from J, the gap between germline ends came to 14 bases.

In DNA, the CDR3 is TGTGCCAGCAGCGGGACTAGCGGGAGATCCTACGAGCAGTACTTC. This translates into CASSGTSGRSYEQYF. The chain is built from TRBV5-4 and TRBJ2-7, with TRBD2 matching over 14 bases. The CDR3 consists of 15 residues. Germline CDR1 SGHNT, CDR2 YYREEE (reference sequence). The trim removed 4 bases at V and 1 base at J, leaving 1 base unmatched.

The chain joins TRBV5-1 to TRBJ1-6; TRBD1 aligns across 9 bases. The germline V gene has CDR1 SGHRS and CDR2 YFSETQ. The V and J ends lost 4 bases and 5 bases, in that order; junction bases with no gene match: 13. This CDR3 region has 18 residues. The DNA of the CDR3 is TGCGCCAGCAGCCCCCAATCACAGGGGGCCGTTGATAATTCACCCCTCCACTTT. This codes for CASSPQSQGAVDNSPLHF.

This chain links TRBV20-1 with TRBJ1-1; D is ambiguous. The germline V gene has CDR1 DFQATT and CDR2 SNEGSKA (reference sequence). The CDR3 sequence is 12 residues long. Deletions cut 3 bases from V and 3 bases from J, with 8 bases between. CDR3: CSASRRHTEAFF. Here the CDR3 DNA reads TGCAGTGCTAGTCGCAGACACACTGAAGCTTTCTTT.